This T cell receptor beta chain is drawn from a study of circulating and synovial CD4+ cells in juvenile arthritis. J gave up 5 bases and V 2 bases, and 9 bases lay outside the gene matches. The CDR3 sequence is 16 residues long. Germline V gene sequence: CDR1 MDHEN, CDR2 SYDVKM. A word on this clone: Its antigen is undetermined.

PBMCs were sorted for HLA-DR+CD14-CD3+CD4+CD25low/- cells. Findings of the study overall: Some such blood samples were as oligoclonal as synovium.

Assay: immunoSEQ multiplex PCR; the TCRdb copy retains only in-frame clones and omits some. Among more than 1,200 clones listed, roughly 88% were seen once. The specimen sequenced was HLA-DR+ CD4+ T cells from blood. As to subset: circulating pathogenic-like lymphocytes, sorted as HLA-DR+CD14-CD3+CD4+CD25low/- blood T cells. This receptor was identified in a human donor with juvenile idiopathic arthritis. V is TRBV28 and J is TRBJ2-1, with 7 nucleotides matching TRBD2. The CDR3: CASSLAGGSKHNEQFF. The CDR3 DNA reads TGTGCCAGCAGTTTAGCCGGGGGGAGCAAGCACAATGAGCAGTTCTTC.